Sequencing of this TCR beta chain was carried out in a study of control samples from healthy donors and cancer patients. Profiling relied on immunoSEQ multiplex PCR, and the TCRdb table lists in-frame clones only, not all of them. This sample yields almost 95,000 clones, of which 90% are seen a single time; about 4% belongs to the top ten. V was trimmed by 5 bases and J by 8 bases, leaving 15 bases between them. CDR1 and CDR2 from the germline V gene are SEHNR and FQNEAQ (reference sequence). This CDR3 region has 13 residues. Sequences were obtained from blood. The V and J genes are TRBV7-9 and TRBJ1-1; D is undetermined. This receptor was identified in a woman between 18 and 29 years old in good health. CDR3 protein: CASSPSGGSEAFF. For the CDR3, the DNA is TGTGCCAGCAGCCCGTCGGGAGGCAGCGAAGCTTTCTTT. Full variable domain (rest looked up from reference TRBV7-9 and TRBJ1-1): DTGVSQNPRHKITKRGQNVTFRCDPISEHNRLYWYRQTLGQGPEFLTYFQNEAQLEKSRLLSDRFSAERPKGSFSTLEIQRTEQGDSAMYLCASSPSGGSEAFFGQGTRLTVV.